This T cell receptor (beta chain) originates from a study of cytomegalovirus exposure and HLA in healthy donors. The table lists this clone with a few counts. Antigen unknown. The donors gave bone marrow, and they were healthy. Overall study findings and caveats: Among donors in an Asian-associated ancestry cluster, a later analysis reportedly found fewer N-insertions than the roughly 670-donor mean.

Trimming removed 6 bases from V and 6 bases from J, with 15 bases in between. Per germline, CDR1 MNHNS and CDR2 SASEGT. The CDR3 totals 13 residues. Amplification used 60 Vbeta primers and 13 Jbeta primers. The repertoire was sequenced with immunoSEQ multiplex PCR; TCRdb's copy has only in-frame clones and lacks some. Among approximately 99,000 clones listed, approximately 70% were seen once. V gene TRBV6-1 combines with J gene TRBJ2-7; a possible D gene is TRBD1 (6 bases). This receptor was taken from a man between 35 and 55 years old in good health and CMV-seronegative. The specimen sequenced was PBMCs. The CDR3 spells CASSYRVSGEQYF. The CDR3 DNA is TGTGCCAGCAGCTACAGGGTTAGTGGCGAGCAGTACTTC.